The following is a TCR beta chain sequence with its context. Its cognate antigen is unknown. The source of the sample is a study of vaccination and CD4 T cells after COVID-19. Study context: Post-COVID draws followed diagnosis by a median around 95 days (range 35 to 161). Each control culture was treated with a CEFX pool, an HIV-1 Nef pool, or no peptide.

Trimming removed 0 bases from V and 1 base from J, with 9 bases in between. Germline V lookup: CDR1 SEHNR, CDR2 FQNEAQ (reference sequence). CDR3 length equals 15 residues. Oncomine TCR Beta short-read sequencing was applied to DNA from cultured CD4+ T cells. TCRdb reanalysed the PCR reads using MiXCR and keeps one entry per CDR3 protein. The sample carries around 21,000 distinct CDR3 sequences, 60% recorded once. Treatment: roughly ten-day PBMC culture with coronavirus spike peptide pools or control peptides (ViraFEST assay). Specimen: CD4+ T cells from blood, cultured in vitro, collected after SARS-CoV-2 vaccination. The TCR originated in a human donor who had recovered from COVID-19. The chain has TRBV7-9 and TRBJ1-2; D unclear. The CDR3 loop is CASSLAGPSNYGYTF. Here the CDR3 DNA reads TGTGCCAGCAGCTTAGCGGGCCCCAGTAACTATGGCTACACCTTC.